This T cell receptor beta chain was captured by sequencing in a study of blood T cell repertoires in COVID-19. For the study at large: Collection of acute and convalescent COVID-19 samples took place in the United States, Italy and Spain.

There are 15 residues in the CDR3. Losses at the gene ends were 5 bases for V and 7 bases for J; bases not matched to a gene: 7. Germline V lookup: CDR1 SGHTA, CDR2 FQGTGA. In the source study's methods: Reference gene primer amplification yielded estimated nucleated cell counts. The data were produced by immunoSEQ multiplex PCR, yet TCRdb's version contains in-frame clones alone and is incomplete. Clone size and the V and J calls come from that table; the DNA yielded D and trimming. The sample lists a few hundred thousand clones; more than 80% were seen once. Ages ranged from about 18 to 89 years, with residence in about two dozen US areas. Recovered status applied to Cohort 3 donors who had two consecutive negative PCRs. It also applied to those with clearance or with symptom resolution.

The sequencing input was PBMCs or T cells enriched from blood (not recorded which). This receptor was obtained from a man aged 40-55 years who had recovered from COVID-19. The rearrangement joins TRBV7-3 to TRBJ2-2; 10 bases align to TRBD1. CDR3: CASSPGTGVGGELFF. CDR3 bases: TGTGCCAGCAGCCCCGGGACAGGGGTAGGCGGGGAGCTGTTTTTT.